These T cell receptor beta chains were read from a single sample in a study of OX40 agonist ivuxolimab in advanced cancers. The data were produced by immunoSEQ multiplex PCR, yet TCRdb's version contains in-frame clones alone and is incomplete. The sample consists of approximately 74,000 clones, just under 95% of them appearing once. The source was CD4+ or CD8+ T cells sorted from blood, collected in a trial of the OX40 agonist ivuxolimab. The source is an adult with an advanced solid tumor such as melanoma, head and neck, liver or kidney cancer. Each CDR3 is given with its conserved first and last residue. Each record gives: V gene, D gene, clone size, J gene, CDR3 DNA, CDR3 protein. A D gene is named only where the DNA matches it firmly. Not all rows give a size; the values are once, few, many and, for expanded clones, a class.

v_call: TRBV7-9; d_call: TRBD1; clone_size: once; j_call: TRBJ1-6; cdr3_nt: TGTGCCAGCAGCACAGGGGTTAATTCACCCCTCCACTTT; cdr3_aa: CASSTGVNSPLHF
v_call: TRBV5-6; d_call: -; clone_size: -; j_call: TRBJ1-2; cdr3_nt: TGTGCCAGCAGTAGCGCTAGGCAGGGGCTCCGGGGCTACACCTTC; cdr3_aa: CASSSARQGLRGYTF
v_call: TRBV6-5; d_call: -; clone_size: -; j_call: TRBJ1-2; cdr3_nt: TGTGCCAGCAGTGAACCAGGGACGCTTATTGGCTACACCTTC; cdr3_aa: CASSEPGTLIGYTF
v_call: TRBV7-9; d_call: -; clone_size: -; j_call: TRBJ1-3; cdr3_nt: TGTGCCAGCAGCCCGCAGGGCGGTGGAAACACCATATATTTT; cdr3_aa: CASSPQGGGNTIYF
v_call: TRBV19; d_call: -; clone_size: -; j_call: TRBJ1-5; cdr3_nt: TGTGCCAGTAGTATCGAGTATAGCAATCAGCCCCAGCATTTT; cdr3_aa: CASSIEYSNQPQHF
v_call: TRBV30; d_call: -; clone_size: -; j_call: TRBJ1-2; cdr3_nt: TGTGCCTGGAGTGTAGGTGGCAGCTATGGCTACACCTTC; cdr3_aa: CAWSVGGSYGYTF
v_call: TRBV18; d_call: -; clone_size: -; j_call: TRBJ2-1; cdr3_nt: TGTGCCAGCTCACCGGGACTGGGCCCATATGAGCAGTTCTTC; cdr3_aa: CASSPGLGPYEQFF
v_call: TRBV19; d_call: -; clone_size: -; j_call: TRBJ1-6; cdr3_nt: TGTGCCAGCGGTCAGGGAGGGTCGGGTTCACCCCTCCACTTT; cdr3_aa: CASGQGGSGSPLHF
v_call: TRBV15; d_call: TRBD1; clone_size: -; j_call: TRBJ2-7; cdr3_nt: TGTGCCACCAGCAGAACTTTAAGCGGGACAGGGGCGGGTTACGAGCAGTACTTC; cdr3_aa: CATSRTLSGTGAGYEQYF
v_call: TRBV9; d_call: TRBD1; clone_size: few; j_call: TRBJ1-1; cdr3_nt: TGTGCCAGCAGCGTAACAGGGGAGAACACTGAAGCTTTCTTT; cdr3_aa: CASSVTGENTEAFF
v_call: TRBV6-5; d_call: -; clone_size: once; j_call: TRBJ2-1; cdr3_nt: TGTGCCAGCAGTTACTCAGGGGACAATGAGCAGTTCTTC; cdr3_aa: CASSYSGDNEQFF
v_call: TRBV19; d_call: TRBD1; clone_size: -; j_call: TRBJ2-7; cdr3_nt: TGTGCCAGTGAGGGACAGGGGCCGTACGAGCAGTACTTC; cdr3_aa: CASEGQGPYEQYF
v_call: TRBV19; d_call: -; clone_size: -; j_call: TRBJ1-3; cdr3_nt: TGTGCCGTCACAACCCCAGCTAGGCTGACTGGAAACACCATATATTTT; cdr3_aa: CAVTTPARLTGNTIYF
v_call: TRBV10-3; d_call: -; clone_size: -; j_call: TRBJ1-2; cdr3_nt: TGTGCCATCAGTGAGTCTGCAGGGACCTATGGCTACACCTTC; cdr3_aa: CAISESAGTYGYTF
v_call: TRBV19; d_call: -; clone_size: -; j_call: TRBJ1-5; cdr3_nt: TGTGCCAGTATGGATATCAATAGCAATCAGCCCCAGCATTTT; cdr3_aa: CASMDINSNQPQHF
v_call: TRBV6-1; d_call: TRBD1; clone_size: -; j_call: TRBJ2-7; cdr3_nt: TGTGCCAGCAGTTCACCAGACAGGGGTGCATACGAGCAGTACTTC; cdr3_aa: CASSSPDRGAYEQYF
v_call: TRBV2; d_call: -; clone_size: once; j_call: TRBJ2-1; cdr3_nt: TGTGCCAGCAGTGAGACTAGTGGGGGTTTAGGTGAGCAGTTCTTC; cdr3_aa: CASSETSGGLGEQFF
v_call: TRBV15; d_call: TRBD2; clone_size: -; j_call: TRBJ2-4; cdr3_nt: TGTGCCACCAGCACGGACCCTACTAGCGGAAACATTCAGTACTTC; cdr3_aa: CATSTDPTSGNIQYF
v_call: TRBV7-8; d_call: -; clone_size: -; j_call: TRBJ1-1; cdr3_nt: TGTGCCAGCAGCTTAGCGAGCACACTGAACACTGAAGCTTTCTTT; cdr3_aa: CASSLASTLNTEAFF
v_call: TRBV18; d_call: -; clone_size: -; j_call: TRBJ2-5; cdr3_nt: TGTGCCAGCTCACCAGAAGTCGGAGAGACCCAGTACTTC; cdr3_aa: CASSPEVGETQYF
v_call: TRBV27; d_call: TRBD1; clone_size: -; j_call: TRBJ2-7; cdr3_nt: TGTGCCAGCAGTCCGACAGGGGGCAGTTACGAGCAGTACTTC; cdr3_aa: CASSPTGGSYEQYF
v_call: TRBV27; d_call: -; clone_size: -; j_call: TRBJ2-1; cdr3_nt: TGTGCCAGCAGCGCGATCTACAATGAGCAGTTCTTC; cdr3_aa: CASSAIYNEQFF